Sequencing of this TCR beta chain was carried out in a study of regulatory T cells in long-lasting Graves disease. Whole-study findings and limits: A greater number of public clonotypes (fewer than 3,000) was shared by persistent patients than by new patients (over 900). TCR diversity was lower in persistent Graves' patients than in newly diagnosed ones. Persistent disease preferred TRBV28, TRBJ1-2 and TRBJ2-5.

In building TCR beta libraries, iRepertoire HTBI primers were used together with Arm-PCR of CDR3 regions. TCRdb reanalysed the multiplex PCR reads using MiXCR and keeps one entry per CDR3 protein. Of about 540,000 distinct CDR3 sequences detected, around an eighth appear once; the ten largest clones hold about 9.1%. Trimming stripped 4 bases from V and 0 bases from J, with 9 bases between. The length of the CDR3 is 14 residues. Germline V gene data show CDR1 as LNHNV and CDR2 as YYDKDF (reference sequence). At least ten counts were recorded for this clonotype. The antigen is undetermined. The sample's time point: newly diagnosed GD, antithyroid drugs for less than 3 months. Isolated PBMC RNA provided the starting material for the TCR library. This sample was also put to use in a study of T cells in Graves' hyperthyroidism and ophthalmopathy. As that report states: Disease duration under 2 months; hyperthyroidism patients were aged 18 to 65.

This sequence originates from a man between 25 and 39 years old with Graves disease. The chain links TRBV15 to TRBJ1-1; a possible D gene is TRBD1 (5 bases). The source was peripheral blood mononuclear cells (PBMCs), collected at new diagnosis, from a patient treated with antithyroid drugs. CDR3 sequence reads: CATSTPGMNTEAFF. The DNA for the CDR3 is TGTGCCACCAGCACCCCAGGGATGAACACTGAAGCTTTCTTT. Looking up the rest from reference TRBV15 and TRBJ1-1 gives the full variable domain: DAMVIQNPRYQVTQFGKPVTLSCSQTLNHNVMYWYQQKSSQAPKLLFHYYDKDFNNEADTPDNFQSRRPNTSFCFLDIRSPGLGDTAMYLCATSTPGMNTEAFFGQGTRLTVV.